A single sample gave rise to the 19 T cell receptor beta chains below, sequenced in a study of shared clonotypes between healthy human individuals. Data came from immunoSEQ multiplex PCR; TCRdb stores just in-frame clones and leaves some out. Of approximately 1,500,000 clones in the sample, roughly 95% are singletons; the top ten hold roughly 1.2%. Sequenced sample: naive CD4+ T cells sorted from blood. The sample's subset: CD45RA+ positively selected. Receptors originate from a man younger than 40 in good health.

The genes are TRBV5-1 and TRBJ2-1; 9 positions agree with TRBD2. Looked up from germline, CDR1 is SGHRS and CDR2 is YFSETQ. The CDR3 contains 22 residues. The J segment lost 0 bases and the V segment lost 4 bases, leaving 23 bases of the junction unmatched. In nucleotides, the CDR3 is TGCGCCAGCAGCAGGACTGGGCAAAGGGCTGGGTATAGCGGGAGCTCCTACAATGAGCAGTTCTTC. It specifies CASSRTGQRAGYSGSSYNEQFF.

This chain links TRBV7-9 with TRBJ2-7; TRBD1 matches at 9 bases. Germline V gene sequence: CDR1 SEHNR, CDR2 FQNEAQ (reference sequence). The V and J ends lost 10 bases and 2 bases, in that order; junction bases with no gene match: 6. The CDR3 extends over 13 amino acids. The CDR3 nucleotides read TGTGCCACCGCGACAGGGGGTCCCTACGAGCAGTACTTC. It translates to CATATGGPYEQYF.

This chain connects TRBV15 to TRBJ1-5; 8 positions agree with TRBD1. Germline V lookup: CDR1 LNHNV, CDR2 YYDKDF (reference sequence). Trimming removed 3 bases from V and 6 bases from J; junction bases left unmatched: 10. This CDR3 contains 16 residues. The CDR3 DNA sequence: TGTGCCACCAGCAGGGGGAATCAGGGGGCGGCTCAGCCCCAGCATTTT. Protein sequence: CATSRGNQGAAQPQHF.

The chain employs TRBV10-3 and TRBJ2-2, with a possible D match to TRBD2 (5 bases). The germline V and J ends were trimmed by 6 bases and 7 bases, with 15 bases remaining between them. Germline CDR1 is ENHRY and CDR2 is SYGVKD. The CDR3 sequence is 14 residues long. The CDR3 spells CAISLVAGDGELFF. The CDR3, as DNA: TGTGCCATCAGCCTTGTGGCGGGCGACGGGGAGCTGTTTTTT.

This chain links TRBV7-6 with TRBJ2-1; 8 bases map to TRBD2. The CDR3 has 16 residues. Germline V CDR1 and CDR2: SGHVS, FNYEAQ. V lost 0 bases and J lost 1; bases outside the gene matches: 2. The CDR3, as DNA: TGTGCCAGCAGCTTAGCGGCGGGAGGATCCTACAATGAGCAGTTCTTC. Its protein is CASSLAAGGSYNEQFF. Combining the CDR3 with reference TRBV7-6 and TRBJ2-1 gives the whole variable domain GAGVSQSPRYKVTKRGQDVALRCDPISGHVSLYWYRQALGQGPEFLTYFNYEAQQDKSGLPNDRFSAERPEGSISTLTIQRTEQRDSAMYRCASSLAAGGSYNEQFFGPGTRLTVL.

This sequence joins TRBV27 and TRBJ2-7; the D gene could be TRBD1 or TRBD2 (7 bases each). Per the germline V gene, CDR1 is MNHEY and CDR2 is SMNVEV (reference sequence). The CDR3 loop spans 12 amino acids. CDR3 nucleotides: TGTACCCAGGGGGGGAGATTTTACGAGCAGTACTTC. Amino acid sequence: CTQGGRFYEQYF.

This chain joins TRBV7-6 and TRBJ1-3, with D possibly being TRBD1 (6 bases). Trimming pared 5 bases from V and 3 bases from J, leaving 8 bases between. CDR3 length equals 13 residues. The germline gives CDR1 SGHVS, CDR2 FNYEAQ. The CDR3 bases are TGTGCCAGCAGCCTACAGGGTGGAAACACCATATATTTT. Translation gives CASSLQGGNTIYF.

J is TRBJ1-3 and V is TRBV10-1, with D unresolved. Trimming pared 2 bases from V and 4 bases from J, leaving 6 bases between. Germline values: CDR1 WNHNN, CDR2 SYGVQD (reference sequence). CDR3 size: 13 residues. The CDR3 DNA reads TGCGCCAGCAGTGAGAATCCCGGAAACACCATATATTTT. It codes for CASSENPGNTIYF.

The chain has TRBV19 and TRBJ2-1; 7 bases fit TRBD1. Germline CDR1 reads LNHDA; CDR2 reads SQIVND (reference sequence). V lost 6 bases to trimming and J lost 0 bases; unmatched junction nucleotides: 2. The CDR3 is 14 amino acids. CDR3 nucleotides: TGTGCCAGTAGGGGGACAGTCTCCTACAATGAGCAGTTCTTC. It encodes CASRGTVSYNEQFF.

Details on this clone: This specimen includes other DNA sequences encoding the same CDR3. J is TRBJ2-2 and V is TRBV7-3, with no clear D. The germline V and J ends were trimmed by 3 bases and 7 bases, with 6 bases remaining between them. Germline V gene data show CDR1 as SGHTA and CDR2 as FQGTGA. The CDR3 length is 12 residues. Here the CDR3 DNA reads TGTGCCAGCAGCTTCGTCGGCGGGGAGCTGTTTTTT. Its protein is CASSFVGGELFF.

The J gene is TRBJ1-3, the V gene TRBV7-8; no reliable D call. The CDR3 length is 16 residues. CDR1 is SGHVS, CDR2 FQNEAQ, per germline. V was pared by 5 bases and J by 0 bases, with 14 bases between. The CDR3 here is CASSAQLMSSGNTIYF. Written as DNA, the CDR3 is TGTGCCAGCAGCGCCCAACTCATGAGCTCTGGAAACACCATATATTTT.

This sequence joins TRBV6-1 and TRBJ2-5; 8 bases match TRBD1. After removal of 6 bases from V and 4 bases from J, the junction contained 7 bases not matched to a gene. This CDR3 has 14 residues. In germline, CDR1 is MNHNS, CDR2 SASEGT. DNA of the CDR3: TGTGCCAGCAGGGGGACAGGCCGGACAGAGACCCAGTACTTC. Its protein product is CASRGTGRTETQYF.

Concerning this clone: Other DNA sequences in the same sample also yield this CDR3. This chain links TRBV7-9 with TRBJ1-2, with D perhaps TRBD1 (6 bases). CDR1 and CDR2 from the germline V gene are SEHNR and FQNEAQ (reference sequence). The CDR3 length is 13 residues. Trimming removed 1 base at V and 7 bases at J, with 10 bases between. Here the CDR3 reads CASSLEGGGGYTF. The DNA for the CDR3 is TGTGCCAGCAGCTTAGAAGGGGGAGGTGGCTACACCTTC.

This chain connects TRBV2 to TRBJ1-3; D not certain. V was cut by 5 bases and J by 0 bases, with 5 bases left in between. The length of the CDR3 is 13 residues. Germline lookup yields CDR1 SNHLY and CDR2 FYNNEI. The CDR3 loop reads CASSTISGNTIYF. The CDR3 coding sequence is TGTGCCAGCAGTACGATCTCTGGAAACACCATATATTTT.

In regard to this clone: The junction differs from germline at one of its ends, possibly a read error. The chain is built from TRBV7-7 and TRBJ1-1; D is ambiguous. Germline assignment: CDR1 SSHAT and CDR2 FNYEAQ (reference sequence). The CDR3 spans 16 residues. The CDR3 bases are TGTGCTAGCAGCTTCCCGGGAAACCCCTCGAGGACTGAAGCTTTCTTT. Its protein is CASSFPGNPSRTEAFF.

The chain is built from TRBV7-3 and TRBJ2-2, with D hard to call. CDR3 length: 13 amino acids. CDR1 SGHTA and CDR2 FQGTGA come from the germline V gene. V lost 2 bases to trimming and J lost 6 bases, with 7 bases between them. The CDR3 loop reads CASSLAAPGELFF. The CDR3 coding sequence is TGTGCCAGCAGCTTAGCGGCTCCCGGGGAGCTGTTTTTT.

The rearrangement joins TRBV4-3 to TRBJ2-7; TRBD2 might be the D (6 bases). The CDR3 is made up of 16 amino acids. Germline V CDR1 and CDR2: LGHNA, YSLEER. The ends were cut back, 0 bases at V and 9 bases at J, with 21 bases in the middle. CDR3 DNA sequence: TGCGCCAGCAGCCAAGATCTTTGGTCGGGGGAAACTGGGCAGTACTTC. This codes for CASSQDLWSGETGQYF.

This clone was picked up one time. This chain connects TRBV28 to TRBJ2-5; D call uncertain. This CDR3 is 17 amino acids long. V gave up 7 bases and J gave up 7 bases, with 28 bases separating them. Germline V gene sequence: CDR1 MDHEN, CDR2 SYDVKM. CDR3: CASTPVHGVGSQRTQYF. The CDR3 coding sequence is TGTGCCAGCACCCCCGTGCACGGCGTGGGTTCCCAGAGGACCCAGTACTTC.

The V gene is TRBV30, the J gene TRBJ2-7, with D possibly matching TRBD2 (6 bases). The CDR3 is 13 amino acids. CDR1 and CDR2 (germline): GTSNPN, SVGIG (reference sequence). Trimming stripped 1 base from V and 5 bases from J, with 12 bases between. The chain's CDR3 is CAWSGGGRHEQYF. The DNA for the CDR3 is TGTGCCTGGAGTGGGGGAGGTAGGCACGAGCAGTACTTC.